This TCR beta chain was retrieved from a study of T cells after yellow fever vaccination (dated by TCRdb to the late 2010s). For context, the study as a whole: The SMART-Seq v4 Ultra Low Input RNA kit was used to prepare libraries from fractions with low cell numbers. Bulk TCR alpha and beta repertoires were sequenced longitudinally to track T-cell clones before and after primary and booster YFV17D yellow fever vaccination. Two healthy male donors made up the cohort, one aged 18 to 30 years and the other aged 30 to 40 years. Blood was drawn at multiple timepoints before and after primary and secondary immunization, with bulk PBMC replicates and cell subsets isolated.

TCR cDNA was synthesized by 5'RACE template switching, which introduced a universal primer site and unique molecular identifiers. Priming for cDNA synthesis came from both the TCR alpha and TCR beta constant segments. Libraries were amplified in two PCR steps, with sample barcodes and sequencing adapters added in the second step. Sequencing of libraries was performed on Illumina HiSeq 2500 (2x100 bp) or NovaSeq (2x150 bp). From the authors' description of their analysis: Demultiplexing of reads and collapsing into UMI consensus sequences were performed with MIGEC, and V(D)J alignment was carried out with MiXCR. Clonotypes responding to the vaccine were identified with edgeR on replicate PBMC samples, with the criteria of FDR below 0.01 and a log2 fold change above 5 up to day 15. CD4 or CD8 identity was assigned to each bulk clonotype according to whether the clonotype was present at higher abundance in the sequenced CD4 repertoire or the sequenced CD8 repertoire. Through fastp at Q25 and MiXCR, TCRdb rebuilt clones from the public reads, retaining in-frame beta chains. Every CDR3 protein is listed once, alongside the most common genes and DNA of its rows. The V and J calls come from TCRdb's annotation, not from the publication. The sample data list some 600,000 distinct CDR3 sequences, and less than 20% of these were observed just once. 17% of the sample goes to the ten largest clones.

The treatment or condition label corresponds to: live attenuated yellow fever vaccine strain. At each blood-draw timepoint, two biological replicates of bulk PBMCs were collected. A standard Ficoll-Paque protocol was used to isolate PBMCs from peripheral blood. TriZol was used to extract RNA from bulk PBMCs, CD4 and CD8 fractions, and dextramer-positive and dextramer-negative fractions. Note on this clonotype: There is no known antigen for this receptor. No per-base quality is available; no much larger clone lies one base away.

The CDR3 sequence holds 15 residues, the cysteine and phenylalanine included. Just the 45-base CDR3 DNA is kept, in frame starting at base 1. From the germline V gene, CDR1 is SGHTA and CDR2 is FQGNSA. Between the V and J ends, shortened by 2 bases and 7 bases respectively, the junction contains 15 bases. Here is what the overall study found, with its caveats: A small share of clonotypes was detected in both CD4 and CD8 compartments, with the overlap likely arising from convergent recombination. Computational filtering was required because FACS-sorted repertoires could contain abundant contaminating clonotypes from the bulk population. The secondary T-cell response was weaker than the primary response but faster, peaking on day 5 instead of day 15. Only a couple of donors were included in the study, so the extent to which the findings can be generalized is limited. After the booster, most clones that had expanded after primary vaccination were detected again (about 95% of CD4 and under 90% of CD8), suggesting broad maintenance of memory.

The V and J genes are TRBV7-2 and TRBJ2-1; the D gene identity is not certain. This specimen was PBMCs, taken about 5 days after the first yellow fever vaccination. This receptor was taken from a man between 18 and 35 years old who received the YFV17D yellow fever vaccine. The nucleotides read TGTGCCAGCAGCTTAATGGGTACTCTCGGGAATGAGCAGTTCTTC. Its protein product is CASSLMGTLGNEQFF.